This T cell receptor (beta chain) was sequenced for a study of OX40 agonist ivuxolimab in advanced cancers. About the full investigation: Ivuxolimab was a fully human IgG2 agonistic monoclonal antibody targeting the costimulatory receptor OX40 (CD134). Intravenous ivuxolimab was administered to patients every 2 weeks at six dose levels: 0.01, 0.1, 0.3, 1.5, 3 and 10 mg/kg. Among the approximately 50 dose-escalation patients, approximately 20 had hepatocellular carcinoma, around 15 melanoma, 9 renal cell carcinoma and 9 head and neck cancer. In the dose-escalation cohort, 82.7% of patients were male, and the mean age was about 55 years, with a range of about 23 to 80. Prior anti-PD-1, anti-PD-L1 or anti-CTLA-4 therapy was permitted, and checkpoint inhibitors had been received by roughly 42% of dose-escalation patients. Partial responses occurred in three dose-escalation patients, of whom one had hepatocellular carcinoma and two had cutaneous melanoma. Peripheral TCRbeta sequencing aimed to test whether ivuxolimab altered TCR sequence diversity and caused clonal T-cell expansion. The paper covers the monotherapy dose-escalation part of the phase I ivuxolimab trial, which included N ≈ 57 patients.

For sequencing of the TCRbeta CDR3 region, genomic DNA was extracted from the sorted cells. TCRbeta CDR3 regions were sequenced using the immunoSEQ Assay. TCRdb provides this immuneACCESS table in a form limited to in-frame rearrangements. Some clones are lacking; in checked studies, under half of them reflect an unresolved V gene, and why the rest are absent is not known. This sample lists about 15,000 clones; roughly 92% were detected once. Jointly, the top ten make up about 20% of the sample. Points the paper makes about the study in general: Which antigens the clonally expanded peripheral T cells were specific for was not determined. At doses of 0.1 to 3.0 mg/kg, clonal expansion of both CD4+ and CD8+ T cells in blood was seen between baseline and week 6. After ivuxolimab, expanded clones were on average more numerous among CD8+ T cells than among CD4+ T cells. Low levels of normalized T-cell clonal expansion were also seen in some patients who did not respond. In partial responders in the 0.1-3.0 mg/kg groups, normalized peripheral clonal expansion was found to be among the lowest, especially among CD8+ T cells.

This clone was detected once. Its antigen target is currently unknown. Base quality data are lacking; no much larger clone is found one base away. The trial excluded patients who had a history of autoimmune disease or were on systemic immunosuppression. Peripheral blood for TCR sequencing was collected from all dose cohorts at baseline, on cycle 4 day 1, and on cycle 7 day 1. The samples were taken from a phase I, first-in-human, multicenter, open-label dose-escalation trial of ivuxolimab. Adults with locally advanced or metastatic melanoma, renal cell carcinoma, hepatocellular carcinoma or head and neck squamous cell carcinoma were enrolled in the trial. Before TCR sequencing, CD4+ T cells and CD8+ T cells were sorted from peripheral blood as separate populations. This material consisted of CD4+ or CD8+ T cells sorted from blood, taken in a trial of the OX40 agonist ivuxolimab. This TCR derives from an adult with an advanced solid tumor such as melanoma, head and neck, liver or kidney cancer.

The bases are TGTGCCGCTCTTCTTAGAAGGTCCTACAATGAGCAGTTCTTC. This codes for CAALLRRSYNEQFF. The sequence links TRBV27 to TRBJ2-1; the D gene is unclear. A distance of 15 bases separates the germline ends of V and J, which lose 11 bases and 1 base respectively. The CDR3, from cysteine to phenylalanine, totals 14 residues. Only the CDR3 DNA is retained, 42 bases long and in frame from the first base. CDR1 and CDR2 (MNHEY, SMNVEV) derive from the germline V gene (reference sequence).